A selection of T cell receptor beta chains follows, all from one sample in a study of shared clonotypes between healthy human individuals. Profiled with immunoSEQ multiplex PCR; TCRdb holds only in-frame clones, not every one. Among a few million clones, approximately 93% were seen once, and the ten largest hold about 0.39%. Sample: naive CD4+ T cells from PBMCs. These receptors were taken from a man aged 18 to 35 in good health. Some clones in this sample may be carry-over from other donors' samples. Both conserved end residues are part of each CDR3. Each record gives: V gene, CDR3 length, J gene, clone size, D gene, CDR3 protein, CDR3 DNA. The D gene is left open where the match is weak. Size is omitted from some rows. Given values are once, few, many or a class for expanded clones.

>TRBV5-1|15|TRBJ2-3|.|.
CASSLAGGAADTQYF
TGCGCCAGCAGCTTGGCGGGGGGCGCGGCAGATACGCAGTATTTT
>TRBV29-1|13|TRBJ2-5|.|TRBD1
CSVNRGSGETQYF
TGCAGCGTAAACAGGGGGTCCGGGGAGACCCAGTACTTC
>TRBV4-1|17|TRBJ2-1|.|.
CASSQPTAASSYNEQFF
TGCGCCAGCAGCCAACCCACAGCGGCAAGCTCCTACAATGAGCAGTTCTTC
>TRBV30|14|TRBJ2-1|once|.
CAWVDRPPYNEQFF
TGTGCCTGGGTTGACAGGCCCCCCTACAATGAGCAGTTCTTC
>TRBV6-5|12|TRBJ1-4|.|.
CASSGGREKLFF
TGTGCCAGCAGTGGTGGGCGTGAAAAACTGTTTTTT
>TRBV2|12|TRBJ2-7|.|.
CASTDSLYEQYF
TGTGCCAGCACTGACTCCCTTTACGAGCAGTACTTC
>TRBV29-1|16|TRBJ2-6|.|TRBD1
CSVGQGLPSGANVLTF
TGCAGCGTTGGACAGGGGCTCCCCTCTGGGGCCAACGTCCTGACTTTC
>TRBV9|14|TRBJ2-3|.|.
CASSVEAGTDTQYF
TGTGCCAGCAGCGTAGAGGCGGGCACAGATACGCAGTATTTT
>TRBV5-1|17|TRBJ2-3|.|.
CASSLGRGTASTDTQYF
TGCGCCAGCAGCTTGGGCCGCGGGACAGCCTCCACAGATACGCAGTATTTT
>TRBV28|17|TRBJ2-5|.|TRBD2
CASSIGLAAGYQETQYF
TGTGCCAGCAGTATAGGACTAGCGGCTGGATACCAAGAGACCCAGTACTTC
>TRBV14|17|TRBJ2-2|.|TRBD1
CASSRRQGRRDTGELFF
TGTGCCAGCAGCCGAAGACAGGGAAGACGGGACACCGGGGAGCTGTTTTTT
>TRBV6-1|16|TRBJ2-1|.|TRBD2
CASSDWGLAGGDEQFF
TGTGCCAGCAGTGACTGGGGTTTGGCGGGAGGTGATGAGCAGTTCTTC
>TRBV6-5|15|TRBJ2-3|.|TRBD1
CASSYRGLNTDTQYF
TGTGCCAGCAGCTACAGGGGGCTGAACACAGATACGCAGTATTTT
>TRBV7-3|16|TRBJ2-2|.|.
CASSPQGHQNTGELFF
TGTGCCAGCAGCCCCCAGGGACACCAAAACACCGGGGAGCTGTTTTTT
>TRBV29-1|14|TRBJ2-1|.|.
CSVVSGLTYNEQFF
TGCAGCGTTGTAAGCGGGCTGACCTACAATGAGCAGTTCTTC
>TRBV5-1|17|TRBJ2-2|.|TRBD2
CASSFNGAGVGTGELFF
TGCGCCAGCAGTTTCAATGGAGCGGGAGTAGGTACCGGGGAGCTGTTTTTT
>TRBV4-1|15|TRBJ2-3|.|.
CASSQDRSRGETQYF
TGCGCCAGCAGCCAAGATCGCTCAAGGGGGGAGACGCAGTATTTT
>TRBV4-1|16|TRBJ2-1|.|.
CASSHPGGTGYNEQFF
TGCGCCAGCAGCCATCCCGGGGGGACAGGTTACAATGAGCAGTTCTTC
>TRBV5-4|15|TRBJ2-7|.|.
CASSLTQGLSYEQYF
TGTGCCAGCAGCTTGACTCAGGGCCTCTCCTACGAGCAGTACTTC
>TRBV27|13|TRBJ2-7|.|.
CASSGLLSHEQYF
TGTGCCAGCAGTGGACTATTATCCCACGAGCAGTACTTC